The 21 T cell receptor beta chains listed next were all sequenced from one sample in a study of T-cell reconstitution after alpha-beta-depleted transplantation in children. General study results and limits: Once a year had passed after transplant, T-cell counts and diversity came mostly from newly produced T cells.

During its preparation, the TCRbeta library received unique molecular identifiers. TCRdb reanalysed the PCR reads using MiXCR and keeps one entry per CDR3 protein. This sample yields 250,000 to 300,000 distinct CDR3 sequences, of which around 7.1% are seen a single time; about 9.3% belongs to the top ten. These receptors lack a known antigen. Sequences were derived from peripheral blood, sampled 360 days after TCRalphabeta/CD19-depleted stem cell transplant. Receptors were obtained from a female patient between 2 and 15 years old who had a stem cell transplant for Fanconi anemia, so the T cells may come from the graft donor.

This clonotype was detected ten times or more. J is TRBJ1-5 and V is TRBV12-3 or TRBV12-4, with D maybe TRBD1 (6 bases). Trimming removed 1 base from V and 4 bases from J, with 11 bases in between. This CDR3 has 15 residues. The CDR3 DNA follows: TGTGCCAGCAGTTTAGGGGGGGCGCCTAATCAGCCCCAGCATTTT. Its translation is CASSLGGAPNQPQHF.

This clonotype was detected a few times. The chain recombines TRBV4-3 with TRBJ2-5; TRBD2 matches at 9 bases. Germline V gene data show CDR1 as LGHNA and CDR2 as YSLEER. The CDR3 runs to 16 residues. V shed 4 bases, J shed 2 bases, and the junction held 8 bases outside the gene matches. CDR3: CASSLSPSGAQETQYF. The DNA of the CDR3 is TGCGCCAGCAGCCTTTCCCCTAGCGGGGCACAAGAGACCCAGTACTTC.

At least ten counts were recorded for this clonotype. The chain uses TRBV29-1 and TRBJ1-1, with D possibly matching TRBD1 (5 bases). The CDR3 spans 14 residues. Trimming pared 4 bases from V and 2 bases from J, leaving 14 bases between. Looked up from germline, CDR1 is SQVTM and CDR2 is ANQGSEA. CDR3 sequence: CSVVVGGDNTEAFF. The DNA of the CDR3 is TGCAGCGTTGTGGTGGGGGGGGATAACACTGAAGCTTTCTTT. Complete variable domain (other parts from reference TRBV29-1 and TRBJ1-1): SAVISQKPSRDICQRGTSLTIQCQVDSQVTMMFWYRQQPGQSLTLIATANQGSEATYESGFVIDKFPISRPNLTFSTLTVSNMSPEDSSIYLCSVVVGGDNTEAFFGQGTRLTVV.

This clonotype appeared a few times. V gene TRBV4-2 combines with J gene TRBJ1-5; the D gene is possibly TRBD1 (5 bases). CDR3 length: 17 amino acids. Germline values: CDR1 LGHNA, CDR2 YNFKEQ. The germline V and J ends were trimmed by 0 bases and 2 bases, with 14 bases remaining between them. The CDR3 reads CASSQEGGGVGNQPQHF. The CDR3 DNA follows: TGTGCCAGCAGCCAAGAAGGCGGGGGGGTGGGCAATCAGCCCCAGCATTTT.

This clonotype was counted between two and nine times. This chain joins TRBV11-2 and TRBJ1-2, with 10 bases matching TRBD1. V shed 4 bases and J 1 base; nucleotides not matched to a gene: 0. The germline gives CDR1 SGHAT, CDR2 FQNNGV. This CDR3 is built from 14 residues. CDR3 sequence reads: CASSWTGGNYGYTF. In DNA form, the CDR3 reads TGTGCCAGCAGCTGGACAGGGGGTAACTATGGCTACACCTTC.

This clonotype was counted at least ten times. This rearrangement joins TRBV5-1 to TRBJ2-2; 7 nucleotides align to TRBD2. Germline V gene lookup returns CDR1 SGHRS and CDR2 YFSETQ. V was clipped by 0 bases and J by 4 bases; unmatched bases: 6. The length of the CDR3 is 16 residues. The CDR3 sequence is CASSLALGGSTGELFF. The CDR3, as DNA: TGCGCCAGCAGCTTGGCGTTAGGCGGGAGCACCGGGGAGCTGTTTTTT.

The chain combines TRBV7-2 with TRBJ1-2; 9 bases match TRBD1. Germline CDR1 reads SGHTA; CDR2 reads FQGNSA. The CDR3 runs 14 residues. The J segment lost 7 bases and the V segment lost 4 bases, leaving 7 bases of the junction unmatched. Written as DNA, the CDR3 is TGTGCCAGCAGCTCCGGGACAGGGCGGTTTGGCTACACCTTC. Translated: CASSSGTGRFGYTF.

The sample holds many counts of this clonotype. The rearrangement links TRBV12-3 or TRBV12-4 to TRBJ2-5; the D is unclear. V gave up 6 bases and J gave up 2 bases, with 19 bases separating them. The CDR3 consists of 16 residues. The CDR3 sequence: CASSAKALRVQETQYF. In nucleotides, the CDR3 is TGTGCCAGCAGCGCCAAAGCTTTGAGAGTTCAAGAGACCCAGTACTTC.

This clonotype appeared many times. The chain joins TRBV5-1 to TRBJ2-2, with a weak D call TRBD1 (5 bases). Germline V gene data show CDR1 as SGHRS and CDR2 as YFSETQ. Trimming left V 5 bases short and J 5 bases short, with 13 bases between. CDR3 length equals 14 residues. The CDR3 coding sequence is TGCGCCAGCAGTAACCAGGGCGTTACCGGGGAGCTGTTTTTT. This translates into CASSNQGVTGELFF.

This clonotype was seen only a few times. The chain joins TRBV18 to TRBJ1-5, with 10 bases matching TRBD1. V shed 6 bases, J shed 6 bases, and the junction held 8 bases outside the gene matches. The CDR3 loop spans 15 amino acids. The germline V gene has CDR1 KGHSH and CDR2 LQKENI. DNA for the CDR3: TGTGCCAGCTCGGGCGGGACAGGGGTAGGTCAGCCCCAGCATTTT. Translating it yields CASSGGTGVGQPQHF.

The table lists this clonotype with a few counts. This rearrangement joins TRBV7-3 to TRBJ2-3; TRBD1 matches at 8 bases. J was trimmed by 4 bases and V by 4 bases; bases with no gene match: 4. Germline CDR1 SGHTA, CDR2 FQGTGA. The length of the CDR3 is 14 residues. CDR3 residues: CASSSRQGSDTQYF. The CDR3 DNA reads TGTGCCAGCAGCTCCCGACAGGGGTCAGATACGCAGTATTTT.

V and J are TRBV19 and TRBJ2-1, with a tentative D call TRBD2 (5 bases). The germline V and J ends were trimmed by 8 bases and 2 bases, with 10 bases remaining between them. The CDR3 runs 13 residues. CDR1 and CDR2 from the germline V gene are LNHDA and SQIVND (reference sequence). The CDR3 DNA sequence: TGTGCCAGTCAAGCGGAAACCTACAATGAGCAGTTCTTC. The encoded protein is CASQAETYNEQFF. The whole variable domain, remainder taken from reference TRBV19 and TRBJ2-1, is DGGITQSPKYLFRKEGQNVTLSCEQNLNHDAMYWYRQDPGQGLRLIYYSQIVNDFQKGDIAEGYSVSREKKESFPLTVTSAQKNPTAFYLCASQAETYNEQFFGPGTRLTVL.

This clonotype was counted ten times or more. The J gene is TRBJ2-3, the V gene TRBV7-9; D gene ambiguous. Germline CDR1 is SEHNR and CDR2 is FQNEAQ (reference sequence). The CDR3 totals 15 residues. V was pared by 3 bases and J by 1 base, with 11 bases between. The CDR3 DNA reads TGTGCCAGCAGCTTTTCGGTCGGGCGCACAGATACGCAGTATTTT. It translates to CASSFSVGRTDTQYF.

This clonotype was recorded a few times. The rearrangement links TRBV20-1 to TRBJ1-4; D gene uncertain. Looked up from germline, CDR1 is DFQATT and CDR2 is SNEGSKA (reference sequence). The CDR3 runs to 11 residues. V lost 6 bases, J lost 5 bases, and 7 bases lay in between. The CDR3 nucleotides are TGCAGTGCGTACGGGAATGAAAAACTGTTTTTT. Translation: CSAYGNEKLFF.

This clonotype showed up many times. This chain connects TRBV4-3 to TRBJ1-1; no clear D. CDR1 is LGHNA and CDR2 is YSLEER in the germline V gene. CDR3 length: 16 residues. The V end was cut by 0 bases, the J end by 0 bases, with 11 bases between. The CDR3 loop is CASSQDIGHMNTEAFF. In DNA, the CDR3 is TGCGCCAGCAGCCAAGATATCGGTCATATGAACACTGAAGCTTTCTTT.

The sample holds many counts of this clonotype. This rearrangement joins TRBV12-3 or TRBV12-4 to TRBJ2-3; 9 bases line up with TRBD2. The J segment lost 3 bases and the V segment lost 5 bases, leaving 9 bases of the junction unmatched. This CDR3 spans 16 amino acids. CDR3 sequence: CASSPIQSGRTDTQYF. CDR3 DNA: TGTGCCAGCAGTCCCATACAGAGCGGGAGGACAGATACGCAGTATTTT.

This chain connects TRBV10-1 to TRBJ2-3, with no clear D. The CDR3 length is 16 residues. V was trimmed by 0 bases and J by 3 bases, leaving 13 bases between them. The germline V gene has CDR1 WNHNN and CDR2 SYGVQD (reference sequence). CDR3 in amino acids: CASSESTAGETDTQYF. DNA of the CDR3: TGCGCCAGCAGTGAGTCGACGGCCGGAGAGACAGATACGCAGTATTTT.

This clonotype was seen at least ten times. The chain carries TRBV6-5 and TRBJ1-3; D gene unclear. From germline, CDR1 is MNHEY and CDR2 SVGAGI. This CDR3 contains 13 residues. V was shortened by 2 bases and J by 3 bases, with 5 bases between the two germline ends. This chain's CDR3 is CASSYRDGNTIYF. CDR3 coding DNA: TGTGCCAGCAGTTACAGGGATGGAAACACCATATATTTT.

This clonotype was recorded many times. V gene TRBV20-1 combines with J gene TRBJ1-5; weak D call: TRBD1 (5 bases). The CDR3 sequence is 16 residues long. V was clipped by 3 bases and J by 2 bases, with 17 bases between them. Germline assignment: CDR1 DFQATT and CDR2 SNEGSKA (reference sequence). CDR3 protein: CSARRQGSTGNQPQHF. As DNA, the CDR3 is TGCAGTGCTAGGAGGCAGGGAAGTACCGGCAATCAGCCCCAGCATTTT.

This clonotype was detected ten times or more. J is TRBJ2-3 and V is TRBV5-1; tentatively, D is TRBD1 (6 bases). The V and J ends lost 2 bases and 3 bases respectively, with 16 bases between them. Germline assignment: CDR1 SGHRS and CDR2 YFSETQ. This CDR3 comprises 16 residues. CDR3 amino acids: CASSFGSGEGTDTQYF. The CDR3 DNA sequence: TGCGCCAGCAGCTTTGGATCAGGGGAAGGAACAGATACGCAGTATTTT.

This clonotype was seen ten or more times. This chain connects TRBV27 to TRBJ2-7; 9 bases agree with TRBD2. CDR3 size: 15 residues. V was pared by 6 bases and J by 3 bases, with 9 bases of the junction left unmatched. Germline loops: CDR1 MNHEY, CDR2 SMNVEV (reference sequence). The CDR3 spells CASSSPIAGVYEQYF. The DNA for the CDR3 is TGTGCCAGCAGCTCACCCATAGCGGGAGTCTACGAGCAGTACTTC.